The sequence of this T cell receptor (beta chain) was determined in a study of blood T cell repertoires in COVID-19. Across the study: Acute-phase and convalescent COVID-19 samples originated in the United States, Italy and Spain. Sample material is recorded as cDNA or gDNA derived from T cells, B-cell-depleted T cells, or PBMCs.

In the original workflow: Amplifying reference gene primers gave estimates of nucleated cell counts. Assay: immunoSEQ multiplex PCR; the TCRdb copy retains only in-frame clones and omits some. V and J calls and clone size are given by that table; D and trimming were obtained from the DNA. Of 95,000 to 150,000 clones listed, 79% are singletons. The CDR3 runs to 14 residues. V shed 8 bases and J 8 bases; nucleotides not matched to a gene: 11. The germline V gene has CDR1 LNHDA and CDR2 SQIVND (reference sequence). This clone was recorded a few times. The chain has TRBV19 and TRBJ1-4; TRBD1 agrees at 7 bases. Sequenced material: peripheral blood. The sequence derives from an elderly woman with acute or convalescent COVID-19. CDR3 coding DNA: TGTGCCAGTGTCCGGACAGGAGAGTTGGAAAAACTGTTTTTT. As protein: CASVRTGELEKLFF.